This TCR beta chain was profiled in a study of T-cell reconstitution after alpha-beta-depleted transplantation in children. Researchers prepared the TCRbeta library using unique molecular identifiers, the study reports. TCRdb re-analysed the PCR reads in MiXCR, keeping a single row per CDR3 protein. The sample lists a few hundred thousand distinct CDR3 sequences, over 25% seen once, with 36% in the top ten. Findings and limits, study-wide: Some patients owed their high day-60 TCRbeta diversity to surviving recipient T cells and thymic progenitors. Newly produced T cells mostly accounted for T-cell counts and diversity one year post-transplant. Several hundred expanded graft clones reportedly were the source of alpha-beta T cells about two months after transplant.

Trimming removed 3 bases from V and 7 bases from J, with 10 bases in between. This CDR3 has 14 residues. As concerns this clonotype: Antigen: not known.

V gene TRBV12-3 or TRBV12-4 combines with J gene TRBJ1-6, with D possibly TRBD1 on 5 matching bases. This sequence was found in a boy under three years old with Wiskott-Aldrich syndrome, due to receive a stem cell transplant. The sample in question was PBMCs, obtained before TCRalphabeta/CD19-depleted stem cell transplant. CDR3 sequence (DNA): TGTGCCAGCAGTTTCAGGGACTGGAATTCACCCCTCCACTTT. As protein: CASSFRDWNSPLHF.